This T cell receptor (beta chain) was sequenced in a study of control samples from healthy donors and cancer patients. The CDR3 totals 14 residues. The germline V gene encodes CDR1 MGHDK and CDR2 SYGVNS. Trimming left V 5 bases short and J 4 bases short, with 14 bases between. Clones were read by immunoSEQ multiplex PCR, and TCRdb kept only the in-frame ones, dropping some. Of around 140,000 clones listed, about 89% are singletons. The chain links TRBV25-1 to TRBJ1-2; tentatively, D is TRBD1 (6 bases). The TCR originated in a man between 18 and 29 years old in good health. Specimen: blood. The CDR3 region has the DNA TGTGCCAGCAGTTCTCCAGGGGCCTTCTATGGCTACACCTTC. It specifies CASSSPGAFYGYTF.